What follows are 9 T cell receptor beta chains derived from one specimen sequenced in a study of blood T cell repertoires in COVID-19. The data were produced by immunoSEQ multiplex PCR, yet TCRdb's version contains in-frame clones alone and is incomplete. The profile shows about 110,000 clones, 71% of them singletons. The specimen was peripheral blood. These TCRs come from a woman aged 40 to 50 with acute or convalescent COVID-19.

The V call is TRBV4-3, the J call TRBJ2-5, with D unclear. Trimming shortened V by 0 bases and J by 5 bases, and 13 bases separated the two germline ends. CDR1 and CDR2 from the germline V gene are LGHNA and YSLEER. The CDR3 is made up of 15 amino acids. The CDR3 loop is CASSQDSLNGETQYF. Here the CDR3 DNA reads TGCGCCAGCAGCCAAGATAGCCTCAACGGGGAGACCCAGTACTTC.

V and J are TRBV7-2 and TRBJ1-2; 8 bases map to TRBD1. The germline V gene encodes CDR1 SGHTA and CDR2 FQGNSA. V was clipped by 4 bases and J by 8 bases; unmatched bases: 9. The CDR3 totals 14 residues. This chain's CDR3 is CASSSGQAQGGYTF. DNA for the CDR3: TGTGCCAGCAGCTCGGGACAGGCCCAAGGGGGCTACACCTTC.

The rearrangement uses TRBV28 and TRBJ1-4; D uncertain. The V and J ends lost 3 bases and 7 bases respectively, with 24 bases between them. In germline, CDR1 is MDHEN, CDR2 SYDVKM. The CDR3 loop spans 18 amino acids. CDR3 DNA: TGTGCCAGCAGTTTCAGTATTGCCAGACGTGGGAGTTTTGAAAAACTGTTTTTT. Translated: CASSFSIARRGSFEKLFF.

The chain has TRBV5-4 and TRBJ2-3; weak D call: TRBD2 (6 bases). Trimming stripped 5 bases from V and 4 bases from J, with 11 bases between. Germline-derived CDR1 and CDR2 are SGHNT and YYREEE (reference sequence). CDR3 length equals 13 residues. CDR3 sequence: CASRFGGSDTQYF. CDR3 nucleotide sequence: TGTGCCAGCAGATTCGGGGGTTCAGATACGCAGTATTTT.

This chain connects TRBV6-6 to TRBJ1-2, with D perhaps matching TRBD1 (6 bases). CDR1 and CDR2 from the germline V gene are MNHNY and SVGAGI (reference sequence). The CDR3 is 15 residues long. V was cut by 4 bases and J by 7 bases, with 19 bases left in between. The CDR3 bases are TGTGCCAGCAGTTTCGGACAGCTCTTGGTTGGTGGCTACACCTTC. Residues: CASSFGQLLVGGYTF.

The CDR3 loop is CASSGGLWDSPLHF. For the CDR3, the DNA is TGTGCCAGCAGCGGGGGGCTATGGGATTCACCCCTCCACTTT. The chain links TRBV25-1 to TRBJ1-6; perhaps TRBD1 as D (6 bases). Germline CDR1 reads MGHDK; CDR2 reads SYGVNS. V was shortened by 6 bases and J by 8 bases, with 14 bases between the two germline ends. CDR3 length: 14 amino acids. Together with reference TRBV25-1 and TRBJ1-6, the CDR3 gives the full variable domain: EADIYQTPRYLVIGTGKKITLECSQTMGHDKMYWYQQDPGMELHLIHYSYGVNSTEKGDLSSESTVSRIRTEHFPLTLESARPSHTSQYLCASSGGLWDSPLHFGNGTRLTVT.

This chain uses TRBV9 with TRBJ2-7, with 10 bases lining up with TRBD1. The J segment lost 4 bases and the V segment lost 2 bases, leaving 3 bases of the junction unmatched. Germline CDR1 reads SGDLS; CDR2 reads YYNGEE. CDR3 length: 14 amino acids. The CDR3 bases are TGTGCCAGCAGCGTCAGACAGGGGGCTTACGAGCAGTACTTC. Its protein product is CASSVRQGAYEQYF.

The chain employs TRBV6-5 and TRBJ2-1; the D gene is possibly TRBD1 (6 bases). The CDR3 runs to 14 residues. V lost 7 bases and J 6 bases, leaving 16 bases between the germline ends. Germline lookup yields CDR1 MNHEY and CDR2 SVGAGI. The CDR3 loop reads CASTLEGVANEQFF. The CDR3 DNA is TGTGCCAGCACCCTCGAGGGGGTCGCCAATGAGCAGTTCTTC.

The gene calls are TRBV28 and TRBJ1-1; the D is unclear. CDR1 is MDHEN, CDR2 SYDVKM, per germline. V was trimmed by 6 bases and J by 0 bases, leaving 14 bases between them. The length of the CDR3 is 15 residues. The CDR3 loop is CASSRPAGMNTEAFF. For the CDR3, the DNA is TGTGCCAGCAGCCGGCCGGCGGGCATGAACACTGAAGCTTTCTTT.